One sample yielded the 19 T cell receptor beta chains listed below, sequenced in a study of beta chain features in type 1 diabetes. Points from the study as a whole: When Type 1 diabetes patients were examined, their TCRB CDR3s proved moderately but significantly shorter in all four CD4+ subsets.

These receptors are not linked to any known antigen. Of the isolated RNA, all was reverse transcribed, and so the sequenced material was expressed TCRB transcripts. Repertoires were generated with immunoSEQ multiplex PCR, while TCRdb's copy carries only in-frame clones and drops some. The repertoire consists of some 150,000 clones, with roughly 9% occurring once and the leading ten covering roughly 0.7%. Sample: central memory CD4+ T cells from blood. These receptors came from a woman aged 25 to 39 with type 1 diabetes.

The chain links TRBV5-4 to TRBJ1-1; D is unresolved. This CDR3 has 12 amino acids. Germline lookup yields CDR1 SGHNT and CDR2 YYREEE (reference sequence). Between the trimmed V and J ends, which lost 3 bases and 3 bases, there was a span of 6 bases. The CDR3 here is CASSSPYTEAFF. The CDR3 DNA reads TGTGCCAGCAGCTCTCCCTACACTGAAGCTTTCTTT. The variable domain in full, completed from reference TRBV5-4 and TRBJ1-1, reads ETGVTQSPTHLIKTRGQQVTLRCSSQSGHNTVSWYQQALGQGPQFIFQYYREEENGRGNFPPRFSGLQFPNYSSELNVNALELDDSALYLCASSSPYTEAFFGQGTRLTVV.

This clone was picked up a small number of times. The V gene is TRBV19, the J gene TRBJ2-4; D may be TRBD1 (5 bases). The germline CDR1 and CDR2 sequences are LNHDA and SQIVND (reference sequence). The CDR3 totals 16 residues. The ends were cut back, 1 base at V and 0 bases at J, with 10 bases in the middle. The CDR3: CASSIGPGLAKNIQYF. The CDR3 bases are TGTGCCAGTAGTATAGGTCCAGGGCTAGCCAAAAACATTCAGTACTTC.

This chain connects TRBV2 to TRBJ1-1, with 8 bases that match TRBD1. Germline loops: CDR1 SNHLY, CDR2 FYNNEI. The ends lost 2 bases at V and 6 bases at J; junction bases unmatched: 2. This CDR3 spans 13 amino acids. CDR3 loop: CASSEQGAAEAFF. In DNA, the CDR3 is TGTGCCAGCAGTGAACAGGGGGCGGCTGAAGCTTTCTTT. Full variable domain (rest looked up from reference TRBV2 and TRBJ1-1): EPEVTQTPSHQVTQMGQEVILRCVPISNHLYFYWYRQILGQKVEFLVSFYNNEISEKSEIFDDQFSVERPDGSNFTLKIRSTKLEDSAMYFCASSEQGAAEAFFGQGTRLTVV.

This clone was detected only a few times. The chain uses TRBV7-6 and TRBJ1-3; TRBD1 matches 7 bases. Trimming cost V 0 bases and J 1 base; bases outside gene matches: 0. The germline gives CDR1 SGHVS, CDR2 FNYEAQ. CDR3 length: 15 amino acids. Written as DNA, the CDR3 is TGTGCCAGCAGCTTAGCGACAGGGTCTGGAAACACCATATATTTT. Translating it yields CASSLATGSGNTIYF.

The chain is built from TRBV5-1 and TRBJ2-6, with D possibly being TRBD1 (6 bases). This CDR3 region has 15 residues. The germline V gene encodes CDR1 SGHRS and CDR2 YFSETQ. V was trimmed by 4 bases and J by 2 bases, leaving 10 bases between them. DNA of the CDR3: TGCGCCAGCAGCGAACAGGGCCCTGGGGCCAACGTCCTGACTTTC. Translated: CASSEQGPGANVLTF.

This clone was found a few times. CDR3 sequence: CASSQNDRDNQPQHF. DNA for the CDR3: TGCGCCAGCAGCCAAAATGACAGGGATAATCAGCCCCAGCATTTT. This chain connects TRBV4-1 to TRBJ1-5, with 7 bases that match TRBD1. The CDR3 has 15 amino acids. Germline V gene lookup returns CDR1 MGHRA and CDR2 YSYEKL. J was trimmed by 4 bases and V by 2 bases; bases with no gene match: 5.

This clone was detected only a few times. The V and J genes are TRBV29-1 and TRBJ1-4, with TRBD1 identical over 9 bases. Germline CDR1 reads SQVTM; CDR2 reads ANQGSEA. V dropped 2 bases and J dropped 7; count of bases not matched to a gene: 8. The CDR3 is 15 residues long. Here the CDR3 DNA reads TGCAGCGTTGAACCCCCACAGGGGGCTGGTGAAAAACTGTTTTTT. Its translation is CSVEPPQGAGEKLFF.

This rearrangement joins TRBV5-1 to TRBJ2-5; TRBD1 matches 7 bases. The trim removed 3 bases at V and 2 bases at J, leaving 4 bases unmatched. The CDR3 covers 14 residues. CDR1 is SGHRS and CDR2 is YFSETQ in the germline V gene. The CDR3 DNA sequence: TGCGCCAGCAGCTCACAGGGGAAGCAAGAGACCCAGTACTTC. This codes for CASSSQGKQETQYF. Variable domain in full (rest from reference TRBV5-1 and TRBJ2-5): KAGVTQTPRYLIKTRGQQVTLSCSPISGHRSVSWYQQTPGQGLQFLFEYFSETQRNKGNFPGRFSGRQFSNSRSEMNVSTLELGDSALYLCASSSQGKQETQYFGPGTRLLVL.

V gene TRBV4-1 combines with J gene TRBJ2-5, with D unclear. The CDR3 sequence is 14 residues long. The germline V gene has CDR1 MGHRA and CDR2 YSYEKL. V was trimmed by 11 bases and J by 4 bases, leaving 20 bases between them. The CDR3 here is CAGNEGDSIETQYF. CDR3 bases: TGCGCCGGTAATGAAGGCGACTCCATAGAGACCCAGTACTTC.

The chain uses TRBV30 and TRBJ2-3; TRBD2 aligns across 10 bases. V trimming: 0 bases; J trimming: 5 bases; junction bases outside the gene matches: 8. Germline CDR1 reads GTSNPN; CDR2 reads SVGIG (reference sequence). The CDR3 covers 16 residues. As DNA, the CDR3 is TGTGCCTGGAGTGTACGGCTAGCGGGAGCTGGAGATACGCAGTATTTT. Its protein is CAWSVRLAGAGDTQYF.

This clone showed up just a few times. The chain combines TRBV21-1 with TRBJ2-7; TRBD1 is the table's D call and was not checked against the DNA. TRBV21-1 is a documented pseudogene. The CDR3 loop spans 15 amino acids. CDR3 amino acids: CASSTTGQIIYEQYF. The CDR3 nucleotides read TGTGCCAGCAGCACTACGGGACAGATCATCTACGAGCAGTACTTC.

This clone has more than one count but fewer than ten. The gene calls are TRBV28 and TRBJ2-7, with 10 bases identical to TRBD1. The CDR3 contains 15 residues. Trimming removed 5 bases from V and 1 base from J; junction bases left unmatched: 5. Germline lookup yields CDR1 MDHEN and CDR2 SYDVKM. The CDR3 sequence: CASSPGQGTSYEQYF. The CDR3 nucleotides read TGTGCCAGCAGTCCGGGACAGGGGACGTCCTACGAGCAGTACTTC.

The V and J genes are TRBV9 and TRBJ2-5, with D perhaps TRBD1 (5 bases). Germline V CDR1 and CDR2: SGDLS, YYNGEE. With 1 base removed from V and 3 bases from J, the gap between germline ends came to 13 bases. The CDR3 runs to 15 residues. The CDR3 is CASSVQGWQEETQYF. Written as DNA, the CDR3 is TGTGCCAGCAGCGTACAGGGTTGGCAGGAAGAGACCCAGTACTTC. Based on the CDR3 plus reference TRBV9 and TRBJ2-5, the full variable domain is DSGVTQTPKHLITATGQRVTLRCSPRSGDLSVYWYQQSLDQGLQFLIQYYNGEERAKGNILERFSAQQFPDLHSELNLSSLELGDSALYFCASSVQGWQEETQYFGPGTRLLVL.

This clone was seen a handful of times. The J gene is TRBJ2-7, the V gene TRBV30; a possible D gene is TRBD2 (5 bases). This CDR3 is built from 13 residues. Deletions cut 3 bases from V and 6 bases from J, with 15 bases between. Germline CDR1 is GTSNPN and CDR2 is SVGIG (reference sequence). The CDR3, as DNA: TGTGCCTGGAGGGAGGTGTGGGCTTTCGAGCAGTACTTC. This codes for CAWREVWAFEQYF.

The chain is built from TRBV27 and TRBJ2-7, with 7 bases that match TRBD1. Germline CDR1 is MNHEY and CDR2 is SMNVEV (reference sequence). The CDR3 sequence is 15 residues long. The J segment lost 3 bases and the V segment lost 5 bases, leaving 10 bases of the junction unmatched. The chain's CDR3 is CASSTRTGRLYEQYF. CDR3 coding DNA: TGTGCCAGCAGTACCCGGACAGGTAGACTCTACGAGCAGTACTTC.

This clone was seen more than once but under ten times. This chain uses TRBV5-6 with TRBJ1-2; TRBD1 might be the D (6 bases). There are 15 residues in the CDR3. Trimming took off 5 bases at V and 5 bases at J, with 19 bases between the two ends. Germline CDR1 SGHDT, CDR2 YYEEEE. CDR3 DNA: TGTGCCAGCAGAGAAACAGGGATCGGATATTATGGCTACACCTTC. Its translation: CASRETGIGYYGYTF.

The rearrangement links TRBV5-4 to TRBJ2-1; 9 bases are shared with TRBD2. Looked up from germline, CDR1 is SGHNT and CDR2 is YYREEE (reference sequence). The CDR3 spans 16 residues. V dropped 1 base and J dropped 0; count of bases not matched to a gene: 2. The CDR3 DNA sequence: TGTGCCAGCAGCTTGAGACTAGCGGCCTCCTACAATGAGCAGTTCTTC. Protein sequence: CASSLRLAASYNEQFF.

This clone has only a few counts. Here the CDR3 reads CATSRESQGLTEAFF. In DNA, the CDR3 is TGTGCCACCAGCAGAGAAAGTCAGGGGCTGACTGAAGCTTTCTTT. The chain carries TRBV15 and TRBJ1-1, with D maybe TRBD1 (6 bases). The germline V and J ends were trimmed by 0 bases and 5 bases, with 13 bases remaining between them. The CDR3 contains 15 residues. In germline, CDR1 is LNHNV, CDR2 YYDKDF (reference sequence).

The chain carries TRBV28 and TRBJ1-2; D ambiguous. Trimming left V 7 bases short and J 8 bases short, with 23 bases between. CDR1 and CDR2 (germline): MDHEN, SYDVKM. There are 15 residues in the CDR3. CDR3 amino acids: CASTLYTLTGGGYTF. CDR3 nucleotide sequence: TGTGCCAGCACCTTGTATACACTTACGGGTGGAGGCTACACCTTC.